What follows are 6 T cell receptor beta chains derived from one specimen sequenced in a study of tissue T cells after allogeneic stem cell transplantation. This sample's time point: mouse harvest day 14 after allogeneic transplant. Mouse grafts combined 10^7 T-cell-depleted bone marrow cells with 10^6 splenic CD5+ T cells. Profiling relied on immunoSEQ multiplex PCR, and the TCRdb table lists in-frame clones only, not all of them. The repertoire has 2,200 or so clones, around 50% of them found once; the top ten carry roughly 24%. The sample comprised gut tissue. The receptors come from a female BALB/c mouse given C57BL/6 T cells with graft-versus-host disease after an allogeneic hematopoietic cell transplant.

Turning to this clone: The listed genes are named as in mouse. The sequenced fragment ends 1 residue before the CDR3 boundary, so the rest is inferred from the germline J gene. V and J are TRBV3 and TRBJ1-3, with TRBD1 as a possible D gene (6 bases). V was cut by 5 bases and J by 1 base, with 9 bases left in between. The CDR3 has 14 residues. Germline V gene lookup returns CDR1 SNHLY and CDR2 FYNGKV (reference sequence). The sequenced part of the CDR3 DNA is TGTGCCAGCAGCCGAACAGGGTCTGGAAATACGCTCTAT. Its protein is CASSRTGSGNTLY. The CDR3 in full is CASSRTGSGNTLYF.

This clone was found once. The genes and germline here are from mouse. The read terminates 1 residue before the CDR3 end, so the remaining end is supplied by the germline J gene. Additional DNA sequences in this sample encode the identical CDR3. The chain links TRBV26 to TRBJ2-2, with D perhaps TRBD1 (5 bases). This CDR3 is built from 15 residues. The V gene lost 3 bases and the J gene lost 3 bases, with 11 bases spanning the gap. Germline V lookup: CDR1 KGHPV, CDR2 FQNQEV (reference sequence). The chain's CDR3 is CASSLGQGYTGQLYF. CDR3 bases read: TGTGCCAGCAGTCTCGGGCAGGGTTACACCGGGCAGCTCTAC. The variable domain in full, with the rest retrieved from reference TRBV26 and TRBJ2-2, is NSKVIQTPRYLVKGQGQKAKMRCIPEKGHPVVFWYQQNKNNEFKFLINFQNQEVLQQIDMTEKRFSAECPSNSPCSLEIQSSEAGDSALYLCASSLGQGYTGQLYFGEGSKLTVL.

In regard to this clone: Gene names refer to mouse genes. The missing CDR3 end, 1 residue past where the read stops, is filled in from the germline J gene. This chain links TRBV21 with TRBJ1-1, with 10 bases that match TRBD1. TRBV21 is marked as an open reading frame, function uncertain. The V and J ends lost 6 bases and 2 bases, in that order; junction bases with no gene match: 3. The CDR3 extends over 14 amino acids. The CDR3 here is CASSRDRGNTEVFF. Partial CDR3 DNA: TGTGCTAGCAGCCGGGACAGGGGTAACACAGAAGTCTTC.

As for this clone: Mouse gene names apply. The CDR3 is cut off 1 residue early in the read; its end comes from the germline J gene. The same CDR3 arises from other DNA sequences in this sample as well. The rearrangement links TRBV13-2 to TRBJ2-4, with TRBD2 matching 13 bases. CDR1 NNHNN and CDR2 SYGAGS come from the germline V gene (reference sequence). Trimming at V came to 5 bases and at J to 4 bases, leaving 4 bases not matched to a gene. The CDR3 runs 15 residues. The CDR3 loop reads CASGGDWGGENTLYF. Partial CDR3 DNA: TGTGCCAGCGGGGGGGACTGGGGGGGGGAAAACACCTTGTAC.

A word on this clone: Gene names are mouse gene names. From the germline J gene comes the end of the CDR3, since the read stops 1 residue before it. The V call is TRBV5, the J call TRBJ2-5; the D gene is possibly TRBD2 (7 bases). Trimming removed 5 bases at V and 6 bases at J, with 12 bases between. The germline CDR1 and CDR2 sequences are LGHNA and YNLKQL (reference sequence). This CDR3 spans 13 amino acids. The CDR3 reads CASSTGGLDTQYF. CDR3 bases read: TGTGCCAGCAGCACCGGGGGGCTGGACACCCAGTAC.

In its sample, this clone is medium-sized (0.01 to 0.1%). Gene names refer to mouse genes. The CDR3 goes on 1 residue after the read ends, and that part is filled in from the germline J gene. V is TRBV26 and J is TRBJ1-3; TRBD1 matches at 7 bases. This CDR3 is 14 amino acids long. J gave up 0 bases and V 5 bases, and 1 base lay outside the gene matches. From germline, CDR1 is KGHPV and CDR2 FQNQEV (reference sequence). The DNA read from the CDR3 is TGTGCCAGCAGTGGACAGGTTTCTGGAAATACGCTCTAT. Residues: CASSGQVSGNTLY. The full-length CDR3 reads as CASSGQVSGNTLYF.